This is a list of T cell receptor beta chains from one sample in a study of cytomegalovirus exposure and HLA in healthy donors. The repertoire was sequenced with immunoSEQ multiplex PCR; TCRdb's copy has only in-frame clones and lacks some. The sample has 95,000 to 150,000 clones; around 70% are singletons. Material: PBMCs. These receptors all stem from a woman aged 40 to 50 in good health and CMV-seropositive. Each CDR3 is given without its conserved first and last residue.

J | V | CDR3
TRBJ1-5 | TRBV2 | ASSTTGLPQH
TRBJ2-7 | TRBV5-4 | ASSFGRVLDEQY
TRBJ2-5 | TRBV29-1 | SVARGDETQY
TRBJ2-5 | TRBV9 | ASSVRLAGRETQY
TRBJ2-7 | TRBV9 | ASSVEEDLSYEQY
TRBJ2-3 | TRBV29-1 | SVVIGGGAADTQY
TRBJ2-5 | TRBV7-9 | ASSSGQGQETQY
TRBJ1-3 | TRBV15 | ATSRQGPSGNTIY
TRBJ2-5 | TRBV9 | ASSGNLTGGAQY
TRBJ2-7 | TRBV5-1 | ASSYRDRGHEQY
TRBJ2-5 | TRBV7-2 | ASSPLTEFQETQY
TRBJ1-1 | TRBV7-2 | ASSRQGGYTEAF
TRBJ1-2 | TRBV6-5 | ASSPDTVVRGYT
TRBJ2-7 | TRBV5-1 | ASSLEQGGEQY
TRBJ2-1 | TRBV15 | ATRGQWGGRDEQF
TRBJ2-2 | TRBV13 | ASMAGYDTGELF
TRBJ2-7 | TRBV28 | ASSFGGSYEQY
TRBJ2-7 | TRBV6-5 | ASSYYRGRGYEQY
TRBJ2-3 | TRBV5-1 | ASSRRLAGTTDTQY
TRBJ1-1 | TRBV10-1 | ARPGQPYTEAF
TRBJ1-6 | TRBV6-1 | ASSVEGDSPLH
TRBJ1-2 | TRBV15 | ATHSTDGREGGYT
TRBJ2-5 | TRBV7-2 | ASSFQRGGLETQY
TRBJ2-1 | TRBV10-3 | AIRGEGTGDDEQF
TRBJ2-1 | TRBV5-1 | ASSLTQYNEQF